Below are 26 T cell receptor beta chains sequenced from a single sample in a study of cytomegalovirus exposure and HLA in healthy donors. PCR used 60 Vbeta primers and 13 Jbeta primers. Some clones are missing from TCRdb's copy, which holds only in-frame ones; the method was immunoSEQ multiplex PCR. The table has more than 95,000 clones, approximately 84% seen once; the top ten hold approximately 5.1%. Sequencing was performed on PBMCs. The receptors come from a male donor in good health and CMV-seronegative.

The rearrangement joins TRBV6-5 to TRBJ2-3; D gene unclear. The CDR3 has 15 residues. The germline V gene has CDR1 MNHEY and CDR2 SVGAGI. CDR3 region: CSSYGRFYSTDTQYF. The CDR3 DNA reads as TGTTCCTCCTATGGTCGCTTCTACTCCACAGATACGCAGTATTTT.

DNA for the CDR3: TGTGCCAGCAGTTACGGGAGGGAGCAGTTCTTC. Its protein is CASSYGREQFF. The chain is built from TRBV6-5 and TRBJ2-1; D may be TRBD2 (6 bases). The CDR3 is 11 amino acids. The V gene's germline CDR1 is MNHEY and CDR2 SVGAGI. Trimming left V 2 bases short and J 10 bases short, with 6 bases between.

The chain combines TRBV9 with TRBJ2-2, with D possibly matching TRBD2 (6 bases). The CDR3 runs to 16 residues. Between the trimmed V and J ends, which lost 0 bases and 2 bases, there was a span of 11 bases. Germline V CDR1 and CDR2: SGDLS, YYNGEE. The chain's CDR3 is CASSVAISGNTGELFF. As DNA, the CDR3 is TGTGCCAGCAGCGTAGCTATTAGCGGTAACACCGGGGAGCTGTTTTTT.

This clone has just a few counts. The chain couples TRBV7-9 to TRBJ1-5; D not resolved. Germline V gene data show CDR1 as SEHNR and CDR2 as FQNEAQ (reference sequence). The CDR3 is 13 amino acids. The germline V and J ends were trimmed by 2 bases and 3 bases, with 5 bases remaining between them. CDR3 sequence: CASSLTYNQPQHF. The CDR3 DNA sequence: TGTGCCAGCAGCTTAACTTACAATCAGCCCCAGCATTTT.

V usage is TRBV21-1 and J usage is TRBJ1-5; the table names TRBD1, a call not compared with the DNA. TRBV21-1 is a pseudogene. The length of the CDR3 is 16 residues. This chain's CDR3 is CASSRGLVGQHQPQHF. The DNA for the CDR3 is TGTGCCAGCAGCAGGGGCCTTGTAGGACAGCATCAGCCCCAGCATTTT.

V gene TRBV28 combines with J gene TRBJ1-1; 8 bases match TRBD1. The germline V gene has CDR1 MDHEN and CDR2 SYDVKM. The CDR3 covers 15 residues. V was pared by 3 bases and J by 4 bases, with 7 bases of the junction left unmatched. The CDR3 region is CASSFQQGVGTEAFF. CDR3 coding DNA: TGTGCCAGCAGTTTTCAACAGGGGGTGGGCACTGAAGCTTTCTTT.

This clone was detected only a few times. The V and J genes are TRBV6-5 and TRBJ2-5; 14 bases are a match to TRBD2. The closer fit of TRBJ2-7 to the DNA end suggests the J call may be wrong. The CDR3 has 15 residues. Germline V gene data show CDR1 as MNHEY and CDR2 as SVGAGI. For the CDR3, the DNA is TGTGCCAGCAGCGGACTAGCGGGGGGCGGGGGCGAGCAGTACTTC. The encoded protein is CASSGLAGGGGEQYF.

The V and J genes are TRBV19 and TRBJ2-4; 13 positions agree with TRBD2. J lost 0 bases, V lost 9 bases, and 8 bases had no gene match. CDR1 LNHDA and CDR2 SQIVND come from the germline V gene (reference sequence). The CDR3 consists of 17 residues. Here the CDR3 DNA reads TGTGCCAGCCCTGGGACTAGCGGGACTATAGCCAAAAACATTCAGTACTTC. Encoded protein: CASPGTSGTIAKNIQYF.

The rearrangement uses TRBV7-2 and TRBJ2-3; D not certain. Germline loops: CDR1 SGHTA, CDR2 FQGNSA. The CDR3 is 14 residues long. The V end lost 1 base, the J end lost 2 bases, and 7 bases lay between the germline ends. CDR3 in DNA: TGTGCCAGCAGCTTAGAGCGTTTCACAGATACGCAGTATTTT. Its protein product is CASSLERFTDTQYF.

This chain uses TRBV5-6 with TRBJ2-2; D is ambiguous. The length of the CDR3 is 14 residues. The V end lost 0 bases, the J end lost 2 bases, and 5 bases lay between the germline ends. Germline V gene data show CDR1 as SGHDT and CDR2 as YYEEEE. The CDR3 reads CASSLAPNTGELFF. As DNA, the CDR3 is TGTGCCAGCAGCTTGGCCCCTAACACCGGGGAGCTGTTTTTT.

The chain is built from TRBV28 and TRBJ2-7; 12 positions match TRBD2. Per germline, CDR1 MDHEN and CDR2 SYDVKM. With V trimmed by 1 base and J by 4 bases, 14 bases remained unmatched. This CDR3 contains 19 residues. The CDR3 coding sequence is TGTGCCAGCAGTTTATATTTGACTAGCGGGAGTAACCTTCGGTACGAGCAGTACTTC. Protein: CASSLYLTSGSNLRYEQYF.

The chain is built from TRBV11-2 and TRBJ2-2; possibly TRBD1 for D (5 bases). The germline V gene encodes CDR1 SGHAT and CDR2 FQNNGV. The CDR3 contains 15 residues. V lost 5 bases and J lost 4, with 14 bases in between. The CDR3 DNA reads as TGTGCCAGCAGCCCTAGGGGAAGAGTCACCGGGGAGCTGTTTTTT. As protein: CASSPRGRVTGELFF.

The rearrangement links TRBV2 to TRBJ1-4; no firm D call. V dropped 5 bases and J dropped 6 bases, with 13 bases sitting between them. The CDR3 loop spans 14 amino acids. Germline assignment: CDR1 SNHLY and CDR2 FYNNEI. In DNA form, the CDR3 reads TGTGCCAGCAGTAACAATCGAGGCGATGAAAAACTGTTTTTT. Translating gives CASSNNRGDEKLFF.

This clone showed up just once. The DNA for the CDR3 is TGTGCCAGCTCACCACCGGGCCGCAAAGCTTTCTTT. This sequence encodes CASSPPGRKAFF. This chain joins TRBV18 and TRBJ1-1, with D unclear. The V gene lost 0 bases and the J gene lost 9 bases, with 8 bases spanning the gap. The CDR3 loop spans 12 amino acids. Per the germline V gene, CDR1 is KGHSH and CDR2 is LQKENI.

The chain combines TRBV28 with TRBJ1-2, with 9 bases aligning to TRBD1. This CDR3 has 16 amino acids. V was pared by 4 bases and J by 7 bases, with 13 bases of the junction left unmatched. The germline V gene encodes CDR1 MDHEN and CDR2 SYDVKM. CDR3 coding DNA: TGTGCCAGCAGTTCTCCCGGGACAGGGATTGACGGTGGCTACACCTTC. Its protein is CASSSPGTGIDGGYTF.

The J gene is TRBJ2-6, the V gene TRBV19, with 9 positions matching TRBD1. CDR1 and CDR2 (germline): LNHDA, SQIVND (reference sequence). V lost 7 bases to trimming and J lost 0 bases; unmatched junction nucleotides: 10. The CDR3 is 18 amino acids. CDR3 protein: CASKEPGQGVSGANVLTF. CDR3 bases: TGTGCCAGTAAGGAGCCGGGACAGGGCGTCTCTGGGGCCAACGTCCTGACTTTC. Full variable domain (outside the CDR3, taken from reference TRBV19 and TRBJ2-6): DGGITQSPKYLFRKEGQNVTLSCEQNLNHDAMYWYRQDPGQGLRLIYYSQIVNDFQKGDIAEGYSVSREKKESFPLTVTSAQKNPTAFYLCASKEPGQGVSGANVLTFGAGSRLTVL.

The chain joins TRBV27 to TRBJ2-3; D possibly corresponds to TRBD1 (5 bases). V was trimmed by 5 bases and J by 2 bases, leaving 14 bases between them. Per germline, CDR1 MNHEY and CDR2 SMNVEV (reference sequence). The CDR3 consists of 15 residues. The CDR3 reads CASSQLDSITDTQYF. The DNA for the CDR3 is TGTGCCAGCAGTCAACTCGACAGTATCACAGATACGCAGTATTTT.

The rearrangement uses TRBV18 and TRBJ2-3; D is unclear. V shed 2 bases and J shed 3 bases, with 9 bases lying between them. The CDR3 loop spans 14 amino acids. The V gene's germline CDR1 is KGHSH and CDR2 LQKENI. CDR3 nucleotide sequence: TGTGCCAGCTCACCAGTGGCAGATACAGATACGCAGTATTTT. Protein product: CASSPVADTDTQYF.

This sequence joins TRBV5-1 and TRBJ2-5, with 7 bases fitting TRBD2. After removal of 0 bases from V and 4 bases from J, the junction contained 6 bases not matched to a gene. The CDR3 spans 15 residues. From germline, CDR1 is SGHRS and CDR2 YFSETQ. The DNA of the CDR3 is TGCGCCAGCAGCTTGGCAGCTGGGAGGGGAGAGACCCAGTACTTC. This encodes CASSLAAGRGETQYF.

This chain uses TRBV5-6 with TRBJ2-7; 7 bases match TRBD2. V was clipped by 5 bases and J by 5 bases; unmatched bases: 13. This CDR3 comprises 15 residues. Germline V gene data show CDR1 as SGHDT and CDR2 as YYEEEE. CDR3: CASRFGEAGIDEQYF. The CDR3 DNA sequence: TGTGCCAGCAGGTTTGGTGAAGCGGGAATCGACGAGCAGTACTTC. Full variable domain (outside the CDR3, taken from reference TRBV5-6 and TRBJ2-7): DAGVTQSPTHLIKTRGQQVTLRCSPKSGHDTVSWYQQALGQGPQFIFQYYEEEERQRGNFPDRFSGHQFPNYSSELNVNALLLGDSALYLCASRFGEAGIDEQYFGPGTRLTVT.

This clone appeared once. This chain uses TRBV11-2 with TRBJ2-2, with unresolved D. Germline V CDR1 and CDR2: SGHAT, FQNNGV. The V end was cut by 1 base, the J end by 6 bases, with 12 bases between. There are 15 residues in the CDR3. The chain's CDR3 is CASSLALPPAGELFF. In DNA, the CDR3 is TGTGCCAGCAGCTTAGCTCTACCTCCCGCCGGGGAGCTGTTTTTT.

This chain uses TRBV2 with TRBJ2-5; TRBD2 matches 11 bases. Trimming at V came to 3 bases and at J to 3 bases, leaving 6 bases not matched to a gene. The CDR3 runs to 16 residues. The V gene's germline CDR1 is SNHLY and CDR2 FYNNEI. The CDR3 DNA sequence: TGTGCCAGCAGTGATCGACTAGCGGGGAGAGAAGAGACCCAGTACTTC. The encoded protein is CASSDRLAGREETQYF.

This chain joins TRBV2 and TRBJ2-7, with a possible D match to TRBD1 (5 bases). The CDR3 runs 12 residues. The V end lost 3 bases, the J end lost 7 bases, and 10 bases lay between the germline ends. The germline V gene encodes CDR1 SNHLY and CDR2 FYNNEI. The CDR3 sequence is CASSDVQGEQYF. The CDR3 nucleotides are TGTGCCAGCAGTGATGTTCAGGGAGAGCAGTACTTC.

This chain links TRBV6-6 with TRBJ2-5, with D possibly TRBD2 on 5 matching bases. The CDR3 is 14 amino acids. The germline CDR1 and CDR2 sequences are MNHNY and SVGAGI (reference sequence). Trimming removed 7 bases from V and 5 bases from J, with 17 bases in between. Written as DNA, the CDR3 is TGTGCCAGCAAAACGGGCGGGTCTCGGGAGACCCAGTACTTC. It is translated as CASKTGGSRETQYF.

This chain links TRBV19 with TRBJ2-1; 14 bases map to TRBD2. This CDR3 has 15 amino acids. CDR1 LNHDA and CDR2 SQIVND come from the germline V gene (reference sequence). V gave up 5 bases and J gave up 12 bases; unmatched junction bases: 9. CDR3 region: CASSPEGTSGSRQFF. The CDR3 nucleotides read TGTGCCAGTAGTCCCGAAGGGACTAGCGGGAGTAGGCAGTTCTTC.

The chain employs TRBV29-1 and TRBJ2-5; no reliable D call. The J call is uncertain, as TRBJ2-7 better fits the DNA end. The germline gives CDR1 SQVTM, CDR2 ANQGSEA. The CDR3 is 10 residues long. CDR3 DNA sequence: TGCAGCGTGGTGTCCTACGAGCAGTACTTC. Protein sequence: CSVVSYEQYF.